These 22 T cell receptor beta chains came from one sample sequenced in a study of T cells in Graves' hyperthyroidism and ophthalmopathy (dated by TCRdb to about 2019). Libraries were built with multiplex PCR. Sequenced using an Illumina HiSeq 2000. Amplification of TCR beta CDR3 regions was carried out from RNA transcripts. The TCR CDR3 was subjected to a first round of RT-PCR using the HTBI primer set and the Qiagen OneStep RT-PCR kit. Using fastp trimming at Q25 and MiXCR clonotype assembly, TCRdb reanalyzed the public sequencing data and kept in-frame beta chains. Rows with one shared CDR3 protein collapse into an entry with the most common genes and DNA. The sample includes 300,000 to 400,000 distinct CDR3 sequences, with under 15% observed a single time. The ten largest clonotypes hold around a tenth of the sample. Sequencing input: blood. The receptors originated from a woman between 18 and 29 years old with Graves' hyperthyroidism.

The table lists this clonotype with many counts. The gene calls are TRBV7-9 and TRBJ1-1; possible D gene TRBD1, 6 bases. CDR3 size: 15 residues. V was clipped by 5 bases and J by 0 bases, with 13 bases between them. Germline loops: CDR1 SEHNR, CDR2 FQNEAQ (reference sequence). Here the CDR3 DNA reads TGTGCCAGCAGCCCGGTAGACAGGCTGAACACTGAAGCTTTCTTT. It is translated as CASSPVDRLNTEAFF.

This clonotype was seen more than once but under ten times. The chain employs TRBV7-9 and TRBJ2-7; possibly TRBD2 for D (6 bases). Germline loops: CDR1 SEHNR, CDR2 FQNEAQ (reference sequence). The CDR3 sequence is 17 residues long. Trimming took 1 base from V and 6 from J, leaving 22 bases between them. CDR3 nucleotides: TGTGCCAGCAGCTTAGGGGGCCCCGGGGGACGCCCGGGCGAGCAGTACTTC. Residues: CASSLGGPGGRPGEQYF.

This clonotype was observed a handful of times. The V gene is TRBV14, the J gene TRBJ2-7; the D is unclear. The CDR3 spans 15 residues. V gave up 1 base and J gave up 1 base, with 11 bases separating them. CDR1 SGHDN and CDR2 FVKESK come from the germline V gene. CDR3 in amino acids: CASSQVSEPSYEQYF. CDR3 nucleotide sequence: TGTGCCAGCAGCCAAGTAAGCGAACCTTCCTACGAGCAGTACTTC.

In this sample, this clonotype turned up many times. The V gene is TRBV7-2, the J gene TRBJ1-2; D gene ambiguous. The CDR3 has 14 residues. Germline lookup yields CDR1 SGHTA and CDR2 FQGNSA. Between the trimmed V and J ends, which lost 5 bases and 2 bases, there was a span of 12 bases. CDR3 loop: CASSKEGGNYGYTF. In nucleotides, the CDR3 is TGTGCCAGCAGCAAGGAGGGCGGCAACTATGGCTACACCTTC.

J is TRBJ1-4 and V is TRBV4-3; 8 bases are a match to TRBD1. Germline assignment: CDR1 LGHNA and CDR2 YSLEER. The J segment lost 7 bases and the V segment lost 1 base, leaving 2 bases of the junction unmatched. This CDR3 has 14 amino acids. CDR3 residues: CASSQGQGSEKLFF. CDR3 coding DNA: TGCGCCAGCAGCCAAGGACAGGGGAGTGAAAAACTGTTTTTT.

This clonotype was seen at least ten times. This sequence joins TRBV28 and TRBJ2-5; D gene ambiguous. The V end was cut by 5 bases, the J end by 2 bases, with 6 bases between. This CDR3 has 12 residues. CDR1 MDHEN and CDR2 SYDVKM come from the germline V gene. This CDR3 reads CASSGLQETQYF. CDR3 sequence (DNA): TGTGCCAGCAGTGGCTTACAAGAGACCCAGTACTTC.

This clonotype appeared many times. The rearrangement uses TRBV12-3 or TRBV12-4 and TRBJ2-7, with D tentatively TRBD1 or TRBD2 (5 bases each). The CDR3 consists of 14 residues. Trimming shortened V by 7 bases and J by 8 bases, and 21 bases separated the two germline ends. The CDR3 bases are TGTGCCAGCAACTCGGGACCGCCGGTTGAGAAGCAGTACTTC. Translation: CASNSGPPVEKQYF.

V usage is TRBV11-2 and J usage is TRBJ2-7; unclear D gene. The CDR3 is 15 residues long. Trimming took off 1 base at V and 2 bases at J, with 12 bases between the two ends. Germline V gene data show CDR1 as SGHAT and CDR2 as FQNNGV. In DNA, the CDR3 is TGTGCCAGCAGCTTAGGTCCGATTGCCCCCTACGAGCAGTACTTC. Encoded protein: CASSLGPIAPYEQYF.

This clonotype occurred once. The rearrangement links TRBV30 to TRBJ1-5; D ambiguous. Germline CDR1 GTSNPN, CDR2 SVGIG (reference sequence). V was shortened by 0 bases and J by 1 base, with 19 bases between the two germline ends. CDR3 size: 18 residues. The CDR3 reads CAWSVSGLLGTSNQPQHF. The CDR3 coding sequence is TGTGCCTGGAGTGTATCAGGCCTCCTGGGTACGAGCAATCAGCCCCAGCATTTT. The full variable domain, its missing parts supplied by reference TRBV30 and TRBJ1-5, is SQTIHQWPATLVQPVGSPLSLECTVEGTSNPNLYWYRQAAGRGLQLLFYSVGIGQISSEVPQNLSASRPQDRQFILSSKKLLLSDSGFYLCAWSVSGLLGTSNQPQHFGDGTRLSIL.

This clonotype was observed at least ten times. The chain joins TRBV28 to TRBJ2-7; TRBD1 agrees at 8 bases. V lost 8 bases, J lost 2 bases, and 11 bases stayed unmatched. CDR1 and CDR2 (germline): MDHEN, SYDVKM. The CDR3 covers 15 residues. The CDR3 protein is CASLPLGQVTYEQYF. CDR3 DNA: TGTGCCAGCCTCCCCCTGGGACAGGTGACCTACGAGCAGTACTTC.

This clonotype was detected many times. The rearrangement joins TRBV2 to TRBJ2-7, with D hard to call. Trimming shortened V by 8 bases and J by 7 bases, and 27 bases separated the two germline ends. The CDR3 is 16 residues long. Germline V gives CDR1 SNHLY, CDR2 FYNNEI. The CDR3 is CASRRTDLRSNREQYF. DNA of the CDR3: TGTGCCAGCCGGAGAACAGACTTAAGGTCCAATCGAGAGCAGTACTTC.

This clonotype was recorded at least ten times. This chain connects TRBV7-2 to TRBJ1-3; D is possibly TRBD1 (5 bases). This CDR3 comprises 16 residues. The germline CDR1 and CDR2 sequences are SGHTA and FQGNSA. The V and J ends lost 5 bases and 2 bases respectively, with 16 bases between them. The CDR3 sequence is CASSTGPRVTGNTIYF. CDR3 DNA: TGTGCCAGCAGCACCGGCCCCAGGGTGACTGGAAACACCATATATTTT.

This chain links TRBV20-1 with TRBJ2-5; TRBD1 or TRBD2 may be the D gene (6 bases each). The germline gives CDR1 DFQATT, CDR2 SNEGSKA (reference sequence). The length of the CDR3 is 13 residues. The V end was cut by 6 bases, the J end by 5 bases, with 16 bases between. The DNA of the CDR3 is TGCAGTGCCACCCCGGAGGGGGGTGAGACCCAGTACTTC. Its translation: CSATPEGGETQYF.

This clonotype was counted many times. The rearrangement joins TRBV12-3 or TRBV12-4 to TRBJ2-3; 11 bases line up with TRBD1. CDR3 size: 17 residues. Trimming took 8 bases from V and 2 from J; bases not matched to a gene: 12. CDR3 DNA: TGTGCCAGCGGGAAACTGTCGGACAGGGGGCTCACAGATACGCAGTATTTT. This encodes CASGKLSDRGLTDTQYF.

This chain joins TRBV7-9 and TRBJ1-5, with unresolved D. V lost 4 bases and J 4 bases, leaving 11 bases between the germline ends. This CDR3 has 14 residues. Germline CDR1 reads SEHNR; CDR2 reads FQNEAQ (reference sequence). CDR3: CASSSRPGNQPQHF. CDR3 nucleotides: TGTGCCAGCAGCTCGCGGCCCGGGAATCAGCCCCAGCATTTT.

There are many counts of this clonotype. The rearrangement links TRBV11-2 to TRBJ2-1; TRBD2 matches at 8 bases. Germline CDR1 is SGHAT and CDR2 is FQNNGV. Trimming removed 1 base from V and 4 bases from J; junction bases left unmatched: 9. The CDR3 totals 17 residues. The CDR3 DNA reads as TGTGCCAGCAGCTTAGTTTGGCGGGGGGCCATGTACAATGAGCAGTTCTTC. Its protein is CASSLVWRGAMYNEQFF.

The sample holds many counts of this clonotype. One end of the junction does not line up with germline, which may come from a read error. The chain combines TRBV5-1 with TRBJ1-5; a weak D match, TRBD1 (5 bases). Per germline, CDR1 SGHRS and CDR2 YFSETQ. The CDR3 loop spans 15 amino acids. CDR3 amino acids: CASSLGGTGNQPQHF. For the CDR3, the DNA is TGTGCCAGCAGTTTGGGTGGGACGGGCAATCAGCCCCAGCATTTT.

In its sample, this clonotype was seen a few times. The chain is built from TRBV28 and TRBJ2-7, with D uncertain. V lost 6 bases, J lost 4 bases, and 7 bases lay in between. The CDR3 has 11 residues. Germline V gene lookup returns CDR1 MDHEN and CDR2 SYDVKM. The CDR3 region is CASRDEYEQYF. The CDR3 region has the DNA TGTGCCAGCAGAGACGAGTACGAGCAGTACTTC.

The rearrangement uses TRBV20-1 and TRBJ1-2; perhaps TRBD1 as D (5 bases). The CDR3 length is 14 residues. The V end was cut by 6 bases, the J end by 3 bases, with 17 bases between. The germline V gene encodes CDR1 DFQATT and CDR2 SNEGSKA (reference sequence). CDR3: CSARRDITDYGYTF. CDR3 nucleotide sequence: TGCAGTGCCCGCAGGGATATCACCGACTATGGCTACACCTTC.

This clonotype was counted ten times or more. This sequence joins TRBV30 and TRBJ1-5; D ambiguous. Germline-derived CDR1 and CDR2 are GTSNPN and SVGIG (reference sequence). V was shortened by 0 bases and J by 2 bases, with 8 bases between the two germline ends. The CDR3 runs to 14 residues. The CDR3 here is CAWSVQTGNQPQHF. The CDR3 coding sequence is TGTGCCTGGAGTGTACAAACAGGCAATCAGCCCCAGCATTTT.

This chain uses TRBV2 with TRBJ1-5; 8 bases agree with TRBD1. V lost 4 bases and J lost 6; bases outside the gene matches: 5. This CDR3 has 14 residues. Per germline, CDR1 SNHLY and CDR2 FYNNEI. For the CDR3, the DNA is TGTGCCAGCAGTGTTCAGGGGGCAGGTCAGCCCCAGCATTTT. It codes for CASSVQGAGQPQHF.

This clonotype was observed at least ten times. The CDR3 nucleotides are TGTGCCAGCAGTTTTTCGTTTCGTGGGGGGATGACTTTCTTT. It specifies CASSFSFRGGMTFF. The rearrangement uses TRBV28 and TRBJ1-1; D might be TRBD1 (5 bases). CDR3 length equals 14 residues. V shed 3 bases and J shed 12 bases, with 20 bases lying between them. Germline V gene data show CDR1 as MDHEN and CDR2 as SYDVKM.